The sequence of this TCR beta chain was determined in a study of blood T cell repertoires in COVID-19. At the level of the study: Samples taken during acute and convalescent COVID-19 were collected in the United States, Italy and Spain. From T cells, B-cell-depleted T cells, or PBMCs came the material, which was cDNA or gDNA.

Clones were read by immunoSEQ multiplex PCR, and TCRdb kept only the in-frame ones, dropping some. The repertoire holds some 120,000 clones, with around 87% as singletons. V was pared by 2 bases and J by 0 bases, with 5 bases between. This CDR3 has 14 amino acids. Germline V gene lookup returns CDR1 MNHEY and CDR2 SMNVEV (reference sequence). The rearrangement joins TRBV27 to TRBJ1-5; D gene unclear. Sequencing input: peripheral blood. The receptor was isolated from a woman aged 55-75 years with acute or convalescent COVID-19. CDR3 residues: CASSLAGSNQPQHF. For the CDR3, the DNA is TGTGCCAGCAGTTTAGCGGGTAGCAATCAGCCCCAGCATTTT.